The rows below give T cell receptor beta chains drawn from one sample of a study of CD8 T cells in ankylosing spondylitis. TCRdb called the 5' RACE reads again in MiXCR, with one record for every CDR3 protein. The sample has around 340,000 distinct CDR3 sequences, 20% to 25% seen once. The sequenced sample was blood, either unsorted or a sorted T cell fraction (not recorded which). These receptors were obtained from a male donor with ankylosing spondylitis or in good health (not recorded which). Each CDR3 is given with its conserved first and last residue. Fields, in order: D gene, clone size, CDR3 length, V gene, J gene, CDR3 DNA, CDR3 protein. A D gene is named only where the DNA matches it firmly. Size is stated for part of the rows, as once, few or many counts, or as a class when the clone is expanded.

>NA|NA|13|TRBV23-1|TRBJ2-7
TGCGCTGGCGCCAGGCCCGTCACCTACGAGCAGTACTTC
CAGARPVTYEQYF
>NA|few|13|TRBV9|TRBJ2-1
TGTGCCAGCAGCGTAGTGTGGGACAATGAGCAGTTCTTC
CASSVVWDNEQFF
>NA|NA|15|TRBV9|TRBJ1-4
TGTGCCAGCAGCGTCTACGGGGCAACTAATGAAAAACTGTTTTTT
CASSVYGATNEKLFF
>NA|NA|14|TRBV20-1|TRBJ2-7
TGCAGTGCTAGGGGCGACTTGGCCCCGAACGAGCAGTACTTC
CSARGDLAPNEQYF
>NA|NA|16|TRBV7-8|TRBJ2-6
TGTGCCAGCAGCCCCCCCAAGAGGCAGGGCCTCAACGTCCTGACTTTC
CASSPPKRQGLNVLTF
>NA|NA|12|TRBV11-2|TRBJ2-7
TGTGCCAGCGGGGGGCGGTCCTACGAGCAGTACTTC
CASGGRSYEQYF
>NA|NA|15|TRBV6-8|TRBJ1-4
TGTGCCAGCAGTTCGTCCCAGGGTAATGTTGAAAAACTGTTTTTT
CASSSSQGNVEKLFF
>NA|once|13|TRBV29-1|TRBJ1-3
TGCAGCGTTGAAGATAACTCTGGAAACACCATATATTTT
CSVEDNSGNTIYF
>NA|few|13|TRBV10-3|TRBJ2-7
TGTGCCATCAGTGGGGACACCACCTACGAGCAGTACTTC
CAISGDTTYEQYF
>NA|few|15|TRBV9|TRBJ2-5
TGTGCCAGCAGCGGCGGAAGACTCGGGCGAGAGACCCAGTACTTC
CASSGGRLGRETQYF
>NA|NA|12|TRBV20-1|TRBJ2-1
TGCAGTGCTAGAAAGGGGGGCAATGAGCAGTTCTTC
CSARKGGNEQFF
>TRBD1|NA|15|TRBV19|TRBJ2-1
TGTGCCAGTAGTAAGGGGCAGGGGGTAACGGCTGAGCAGTTCTTC
CASSKGQGVTAEQFF
>TRBD2|few|17|TRBV4-1|TRBJ2-2
TGCGCCAGCAGCCAAGTGAAGCGGGGAGAGAACACCGGGGAGCTGTTTTTT
CASSQVKRGENTGELFF
>NA|few|16|TRBV3-1|TRBJ2-3
TGTGCCAGCACTCAAAGCTGGGCACCCCGGACAGATACGCAGTATTTT
CASTQSWAPRTDTQYF
>NA|once|16|TRBV5-1|TRBJ2-1
TGCGCCAGCAGCCTCTCCGTCAGGGGGGCGTACAATGAGCAGTTCTTC
CASSLSVRGAYNEQFF
>TRBD2|NA|14|TRBV19|TRBJ2-7
TGTGCCAGTACCGCAGCGGGGTCCTCCTACGAGCAGTACTTC
CASTAAGSSYEQYF
>NA|NA|13|TRBV2|TRBJ2-7
TGTGCCAGCGGGGTCGGCTGGGCCTACGAGCAGTACTTC
CASGVGWAYEQYF
>TRBD1|few|17|TRBV12-5|TRBJ1-1
TGTGCTAGTGGTTTGGACACCAACAGGGGCCTGGGGACTGAAGCTTTCTTT
CASGLDTNRGLGTEAFF
>NA|few|11|TRBV21-1|TRBJ1-1
TGTGCCAGCAGCAGGGGGGCTGAAGCTTTCTTT
CASSRGAEAFF
>TRBD2|NA|16|TRBV6-1|TRBJ2-5
TGTGCCAGCAGATGGACTAGCGGGGGGGCTAGGGAGACCCAGTACTTC
CASRWTSGGARETQYF
>NA|NA|14|TRBV20-1|TRBJ1-4
TGCAGTGCTAGAGATCTACAGGCGGACGAAAAACTGTTTTTT
CSARDLQADEKLFF
>NA|NA|13|TRBV2|TRBJ1-2
TGTGCCAGCAGCGTTGGGTCCTCCGATGGCTACACCTTC
CASSVGSSDGYTF
>NA|NA|14|TRBV6-1|TRBJ2-3
TGTGCCAGCAGCCCCTCTAGGGGCACAGATACGCAGTATTTT
CASSPSRGTDTQYF
>NA|NA|17|TRBV12-3/TRBV12-4|TRBJ2-1
TGTGCCAGCAGTTCCCCCCGGGACACTATCTCCTACAATGAGCAGTTCTTC
CASSSPRDTISYNEQFF